The clone carrying this T cell receptor (beta chain) appeared a few times. The antigen remains undetermined. The data originate from a study of identical twins. Study observations and caveats: Model-predicted out-of-frame TCR alpha sharing fell below observed values in monozygotic twins. Excess twin sharing in beta out-of-frame sequences was weaker. Cord blood's abundant beta clonotypes had fewer insertions, unlike memory repertoires. The study drew conclusions from cross-sectional statistical analysis, not from following the same donors.

TCRdb independently ran MiXCR on the 5' RACE reads; one entry per CDR3 protein. The table has 500,000 to 650,000 distinct CDR3 sequences, roughly 7.2% seen once. This sample was shared with a second study, whose subject was yellow fever vaccine responses in identical twins.

Sequencing was performed on PBMCs. The sequence was collected from a woman in her late teens or twenties in good health.

The chain's CDR3 is CASSYSSLVVETQYF. The DNA for the CDR3 is TGTGCCAGCAGTTACTCGAGCCTAGTTGTGGAGACCCAGTACTTC. The chain combines TRBV6-5 with TRBJ2-5, with D uncertain. CDR1 and CDR2 from the germline V gene are MNHEY and SVGAGI. This CDR3 is 15 amino acids long. Trimming stripped 0 bases from V and 5 bases from J, with 13 bases between.